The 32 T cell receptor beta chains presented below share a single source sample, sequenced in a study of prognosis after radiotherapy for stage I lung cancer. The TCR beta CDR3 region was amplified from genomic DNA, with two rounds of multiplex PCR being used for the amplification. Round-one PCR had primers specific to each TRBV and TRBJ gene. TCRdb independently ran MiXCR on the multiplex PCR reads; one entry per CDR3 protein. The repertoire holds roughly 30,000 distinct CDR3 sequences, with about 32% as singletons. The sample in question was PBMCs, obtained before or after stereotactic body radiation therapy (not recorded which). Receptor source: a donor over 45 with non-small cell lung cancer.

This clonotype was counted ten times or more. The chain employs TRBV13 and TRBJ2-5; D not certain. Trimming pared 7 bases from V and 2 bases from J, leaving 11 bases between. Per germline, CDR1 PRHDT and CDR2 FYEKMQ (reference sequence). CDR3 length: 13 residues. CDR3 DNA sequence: TGTGCCAGCACCGAACGGAGACAAGAGACCCAGTACTTC. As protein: CASTERRQETQYF. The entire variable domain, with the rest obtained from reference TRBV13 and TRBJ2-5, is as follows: AAGVIQSPRHLIKEKRETATLKCYPIPRHDTVYWYQQGPGQDPQFLISFYEKMQSDKGSIPDRFSAQQFSDYHSELNMSSLELGDSALYFCASTERRQETQYFGPGTRLLVL.

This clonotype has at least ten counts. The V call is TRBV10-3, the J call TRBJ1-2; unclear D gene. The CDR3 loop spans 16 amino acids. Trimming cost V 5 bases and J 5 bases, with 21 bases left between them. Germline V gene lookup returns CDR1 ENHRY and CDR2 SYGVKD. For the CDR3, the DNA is TGTGCCATCAGTCTCGAGGGCAGCCAGGCTTTATATGGCTACACCTTC. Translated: CAISLEGSQALYGYTF.

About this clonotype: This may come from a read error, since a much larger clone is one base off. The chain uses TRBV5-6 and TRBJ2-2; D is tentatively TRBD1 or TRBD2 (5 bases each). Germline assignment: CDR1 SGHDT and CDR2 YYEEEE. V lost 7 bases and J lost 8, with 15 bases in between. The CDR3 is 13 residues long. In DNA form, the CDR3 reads TGTGCCAGCCTCCAGGGCGGGTTTGGGGAGCTGTTTTTT. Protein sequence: CASLQGGFGELFF.

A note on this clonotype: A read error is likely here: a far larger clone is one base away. The CDR3 sequence: CASSYLGQGGHPQHF. The DNA for the CDR3 is TGTGCCAGCAGTTACTTGGGACAGGGGGGCCATCCCCAGCATTTT. The rearrangement uses TRBV6-6 and TRBJ1-5; 11 nucleotides match TRBD1. V lost 1 base, J lost 10 bases, and 6 bases stayed unmatched. The CDR3 has 15 residues. Germline lookup yields CDR1 MNHNY and CDR2 SVGAGI (reference sequence).

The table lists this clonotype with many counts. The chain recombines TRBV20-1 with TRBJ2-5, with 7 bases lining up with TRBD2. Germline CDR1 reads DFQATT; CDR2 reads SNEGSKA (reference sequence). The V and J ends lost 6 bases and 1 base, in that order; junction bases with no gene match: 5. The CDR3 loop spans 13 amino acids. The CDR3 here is CSAGEGLQETQYF. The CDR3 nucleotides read TGCAGTGCGGGGGAGGGTCTCCAAGAGACCCAGTACTTC.

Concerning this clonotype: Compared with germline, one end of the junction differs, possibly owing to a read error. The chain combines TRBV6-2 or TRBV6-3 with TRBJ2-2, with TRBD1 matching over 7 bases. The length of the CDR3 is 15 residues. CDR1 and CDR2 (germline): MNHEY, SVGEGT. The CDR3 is CASRGTENNTGDLFF. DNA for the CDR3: TGTGCCAGCAGAGGGACAGAAAATAACACCGGGGACCTGTTTTTT.

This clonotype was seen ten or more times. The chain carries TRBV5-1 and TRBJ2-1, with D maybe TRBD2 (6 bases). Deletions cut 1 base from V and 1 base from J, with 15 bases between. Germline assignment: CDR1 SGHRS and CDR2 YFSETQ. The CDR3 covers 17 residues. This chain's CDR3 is CASSLSPSSASYNEQFF. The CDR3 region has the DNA TGCGCCAGCAGCTTGTCCCCCTCTAGCGCATCCTACAATGAGCAGTTCTTC.

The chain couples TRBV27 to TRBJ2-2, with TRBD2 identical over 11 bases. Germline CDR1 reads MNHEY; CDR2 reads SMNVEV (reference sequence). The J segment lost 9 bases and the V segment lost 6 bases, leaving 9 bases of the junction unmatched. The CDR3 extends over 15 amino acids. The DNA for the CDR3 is TGTGCCAGCAGATCCGGGACTAGCGGCCCCTGGGAGCTGTTTTTT. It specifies CASRSGTSGPWELFF.

The CDR3: CASSIGSRQTYYNEQFF. DNA of the CDR3: TGTGCCAGTAGTATAGGGTCCCGGCAGACCTACTACAATGAGCAGTTCTTC. This chain joins TRBV19 and TRBJ2-1; D is ambiguous. V lost 1 base and J lost 3, with 16 bases in between. Germline V gene data show CDR1 as LNHDA and CDR2 as SQIVND (reference sequence). This CDR3 has 17 amino acids.

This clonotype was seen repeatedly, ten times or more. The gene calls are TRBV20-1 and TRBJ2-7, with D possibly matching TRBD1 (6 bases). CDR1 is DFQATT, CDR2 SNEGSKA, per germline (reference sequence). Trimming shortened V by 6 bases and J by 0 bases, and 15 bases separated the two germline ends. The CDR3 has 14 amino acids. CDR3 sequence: CSAAQGPISYEQYF. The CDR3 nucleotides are TGCAGTGCCGCTCAGGGGCCTATCTCCTACGAGCAGTACTTC.

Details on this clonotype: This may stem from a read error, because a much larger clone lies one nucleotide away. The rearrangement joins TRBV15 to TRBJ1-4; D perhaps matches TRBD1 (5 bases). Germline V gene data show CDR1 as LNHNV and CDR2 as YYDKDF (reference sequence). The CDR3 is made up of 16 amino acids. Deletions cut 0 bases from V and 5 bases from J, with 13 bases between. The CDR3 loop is CATSRDQGLKNEKLFF. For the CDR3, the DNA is TGTGCCACCAGCAGAGACCAGGGACTGAAGAATGAAAAACTGTTTTTT.

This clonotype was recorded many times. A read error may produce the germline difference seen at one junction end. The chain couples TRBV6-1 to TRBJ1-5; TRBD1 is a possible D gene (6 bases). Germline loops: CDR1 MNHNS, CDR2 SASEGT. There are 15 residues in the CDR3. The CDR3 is CASSQGFTGNQPQHF. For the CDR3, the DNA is TGTGCCAGCAGTCAGGGGTTTACAGGGAATCAACCCCAGCATTTT.

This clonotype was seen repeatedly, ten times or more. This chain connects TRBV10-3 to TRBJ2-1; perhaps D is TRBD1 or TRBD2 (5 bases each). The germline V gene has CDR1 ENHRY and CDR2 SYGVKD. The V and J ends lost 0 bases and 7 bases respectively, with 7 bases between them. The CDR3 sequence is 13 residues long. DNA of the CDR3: TGTGCCATCAGTGAGTCGGGACGGAATGAGCAGTTCTTC. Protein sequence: CAISESGRNEQFF.

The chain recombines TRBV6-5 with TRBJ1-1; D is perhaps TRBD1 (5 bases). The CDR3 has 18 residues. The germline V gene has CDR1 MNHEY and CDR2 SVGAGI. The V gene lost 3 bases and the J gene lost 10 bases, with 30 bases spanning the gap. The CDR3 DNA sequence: TGTGCCAGCAGTTATCATAGTGTAGGGGAGAACGGCTGGGCTGGAGCTTTCTTT. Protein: CASSYHSVGENGWAGAFF.

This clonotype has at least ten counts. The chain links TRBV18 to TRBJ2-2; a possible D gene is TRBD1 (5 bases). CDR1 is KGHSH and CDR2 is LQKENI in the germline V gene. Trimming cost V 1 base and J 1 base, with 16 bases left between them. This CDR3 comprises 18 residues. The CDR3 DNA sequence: TGTGCCAGCTCACCACAGTTCGGCCAGGGAAGGAACACCGGGGAGCTGTTTTTT. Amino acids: CASSPQFGQGRNTGELFF.

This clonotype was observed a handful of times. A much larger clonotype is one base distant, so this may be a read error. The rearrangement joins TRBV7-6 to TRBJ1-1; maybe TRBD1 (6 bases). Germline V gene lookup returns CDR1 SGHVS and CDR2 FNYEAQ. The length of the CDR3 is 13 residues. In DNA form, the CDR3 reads TGTGCCAGCGGCTTAGCAGGGGACACTGAAGCTTTCTTT. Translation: CASGLAGDTEAFF.

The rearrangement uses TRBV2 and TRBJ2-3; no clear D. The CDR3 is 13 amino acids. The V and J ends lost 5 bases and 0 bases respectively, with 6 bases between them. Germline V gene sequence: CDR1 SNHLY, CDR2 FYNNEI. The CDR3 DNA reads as TGTGCCAGCAGTCGGGTTAGCACAGATACGCAGTATTTT. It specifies CASSRVSTDTQYF.

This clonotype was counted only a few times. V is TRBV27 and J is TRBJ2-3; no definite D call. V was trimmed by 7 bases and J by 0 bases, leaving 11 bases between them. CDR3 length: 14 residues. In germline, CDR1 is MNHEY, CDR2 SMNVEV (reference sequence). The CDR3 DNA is TGTGCCAGCACCAAATTATTCAGCACAGATACGCAGTATTTT. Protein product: CASTKLFSTDTQYF.

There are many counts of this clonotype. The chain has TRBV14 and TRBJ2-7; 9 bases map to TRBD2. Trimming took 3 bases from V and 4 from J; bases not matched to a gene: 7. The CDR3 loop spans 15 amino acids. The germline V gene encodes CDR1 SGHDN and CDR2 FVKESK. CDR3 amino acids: CASSQGLAGVYEQYF. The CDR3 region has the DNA TGTGCCAGCAGCCAGGGATTAGCGGGGGTTTACGAGCAGTACTTC.

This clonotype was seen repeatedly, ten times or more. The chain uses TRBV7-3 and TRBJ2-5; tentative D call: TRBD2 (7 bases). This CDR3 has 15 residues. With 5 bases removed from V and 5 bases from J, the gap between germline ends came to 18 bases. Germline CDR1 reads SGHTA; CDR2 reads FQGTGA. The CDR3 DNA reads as TGTGCCAGCAGCCCGTGGGGGGGGGCGGGGGAGACCCAGTACTTC. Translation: CASSPWGGAGETQYF. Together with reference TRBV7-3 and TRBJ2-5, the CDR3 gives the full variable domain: GAGVSQTPSNKVTEKGKYVELRCDPISGHTALYWYRQSLGQGPEFLIYFQGTGAADDSGLPNDRFFAVRPEGSVSTLKIQRTERGDSAVYLCASSPWGGAGETQYFGPGTRLLVL.

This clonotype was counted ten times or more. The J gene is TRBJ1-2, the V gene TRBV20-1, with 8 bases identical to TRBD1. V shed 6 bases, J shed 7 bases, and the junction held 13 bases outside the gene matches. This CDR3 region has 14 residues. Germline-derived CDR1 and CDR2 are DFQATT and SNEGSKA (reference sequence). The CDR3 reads CSARTGPSSRGYTF. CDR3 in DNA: TGCAGTGCCAGGACAGGGCCCTCCTCGCGTGGCTACACCTTC.

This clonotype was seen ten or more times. The CDR3 sequence: CASSMVAGGLYNEQFF. The CDR3 bases are TGTGCCAGTAGCATGGTAGCGGGGGGGCTCTACAATGAGCAGTTCTTC. The chain combines TRBV19 with TRBJ2-1; the match to TRBD2 covers 11 bases. Looked up from germline, CDR1 is LNHDA and CDR2 is SQIVND (reference sequence). V shed 6 bases, J shed 3 bases, and the junction held 7 bases outside the gene matches. This CDR3 contains 16 residues. Filled out from reference TRBV19 and TRBJ2-1, the complete variable domain reads DGGITQSPKYLFRKEGQNVTLSCEQNLNHDAMYWYRQDPGQGLRLIYYSQIVNDFQKGDIAEGYSVSREKKESFPLTVTSAQKNPTAFYLCASSMVAGGLYNEQFFGPGTRLTVL.

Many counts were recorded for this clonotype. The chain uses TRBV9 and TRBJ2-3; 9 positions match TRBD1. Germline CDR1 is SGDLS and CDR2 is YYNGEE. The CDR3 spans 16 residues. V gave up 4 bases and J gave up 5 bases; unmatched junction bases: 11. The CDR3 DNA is TGTGCCAGCAGCCCCGGGACAGGGATTTTTGGAGATACGCAGTATTTT. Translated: CASSPGTGIFGDTQYF.

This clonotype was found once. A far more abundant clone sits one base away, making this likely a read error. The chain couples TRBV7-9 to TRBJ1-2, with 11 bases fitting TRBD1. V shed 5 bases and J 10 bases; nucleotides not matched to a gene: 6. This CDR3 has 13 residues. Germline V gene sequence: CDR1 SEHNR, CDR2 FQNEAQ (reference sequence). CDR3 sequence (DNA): TGTGCCAGCAGCCGGACAGGGGGCGAAGTCTACACCTTC. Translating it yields CASSRTGGEVYTF.

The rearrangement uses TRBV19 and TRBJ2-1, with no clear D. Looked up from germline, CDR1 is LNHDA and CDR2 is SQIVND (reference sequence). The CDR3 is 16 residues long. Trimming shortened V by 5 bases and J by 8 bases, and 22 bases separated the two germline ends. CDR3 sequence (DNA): TGTGCCAGTAGTGACCCCCGTGGGTGCCATCGCGATGAGCAGTTCTTC. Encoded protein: CASSDPRGCHRDEQFF.

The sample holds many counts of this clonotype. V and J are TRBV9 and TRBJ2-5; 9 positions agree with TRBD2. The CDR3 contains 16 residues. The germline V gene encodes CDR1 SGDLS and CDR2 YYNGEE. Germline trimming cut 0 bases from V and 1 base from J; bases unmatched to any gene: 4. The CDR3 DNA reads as TGTGCCAGCAGCGTAGGTAATAGCGGGGGCCAAGAGACCCAGTACTTC. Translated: CASSVGNSGGQETQYF. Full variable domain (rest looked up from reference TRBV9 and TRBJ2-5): DSGVTQTPKHLITATGQRVTLRCSPRSGDLSVYWYQQSLDQGLQFLIQYYNGEERAKGNILERFSAQQFPDLHSELNLSSLELGDSALYFCASSVGNSGGQETQYFGPGTRLLVL.

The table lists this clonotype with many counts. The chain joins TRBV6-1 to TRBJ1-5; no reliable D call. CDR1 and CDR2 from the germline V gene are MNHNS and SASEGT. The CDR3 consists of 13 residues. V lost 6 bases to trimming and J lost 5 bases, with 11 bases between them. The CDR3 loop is CASRIGLHQPQHF. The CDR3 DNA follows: TGTGCCAGCAGGATAGGGTTACATCAGCCCCAGCATTTT.

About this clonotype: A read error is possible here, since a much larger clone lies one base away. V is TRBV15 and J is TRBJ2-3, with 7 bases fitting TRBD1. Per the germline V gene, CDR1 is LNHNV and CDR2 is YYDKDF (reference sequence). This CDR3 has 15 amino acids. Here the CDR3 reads CATSGDRARTDTQYF. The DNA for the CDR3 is TGTGCCACCAGCGGAGACAGGGCCCGCACAGATACGCAGTATTTT.

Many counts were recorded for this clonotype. CDR3 coding DNA: TGTGCCAGCAGTCCACAGTTGAACACTGAAGCTTTCTTT. This translates into CASSPQLNTEAFF. The chain has TRBV2 and TRBJ1-1; D is unresolved. Deletions cut 5 bases from V and 0 bases from J, with 7 bases between. Germline V gene lookup returns CDR1 SNHLY and CDR2 FYNNEI. The CDR3 spans 13 residues.

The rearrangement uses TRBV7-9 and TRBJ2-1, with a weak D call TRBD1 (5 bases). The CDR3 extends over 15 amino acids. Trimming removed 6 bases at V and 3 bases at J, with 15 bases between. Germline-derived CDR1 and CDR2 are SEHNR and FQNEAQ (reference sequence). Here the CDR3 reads CASSSGMGGYNEQFF. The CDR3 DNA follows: TGTGCCAGCAGTTCAGGGATGGGCGGCTACAATGAGCAGTTCTTC.

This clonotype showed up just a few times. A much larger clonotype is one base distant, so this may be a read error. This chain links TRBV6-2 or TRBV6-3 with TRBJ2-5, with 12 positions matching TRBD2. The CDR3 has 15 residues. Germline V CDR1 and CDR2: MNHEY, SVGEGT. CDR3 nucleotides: TGTACCAGCAGTAGGCGACTAGCGGGGGAGGAGACCCAGTACTTC. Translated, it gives CTSSRRLAGEETQYF.

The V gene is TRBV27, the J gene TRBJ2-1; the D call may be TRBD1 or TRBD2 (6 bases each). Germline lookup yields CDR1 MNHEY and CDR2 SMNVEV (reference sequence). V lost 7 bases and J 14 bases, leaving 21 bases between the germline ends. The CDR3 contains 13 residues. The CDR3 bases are TGTGCCAGCATTCGCGGGGACAACCCCTGGAAGTTCTTC. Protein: CASIRGDNPWKFF.